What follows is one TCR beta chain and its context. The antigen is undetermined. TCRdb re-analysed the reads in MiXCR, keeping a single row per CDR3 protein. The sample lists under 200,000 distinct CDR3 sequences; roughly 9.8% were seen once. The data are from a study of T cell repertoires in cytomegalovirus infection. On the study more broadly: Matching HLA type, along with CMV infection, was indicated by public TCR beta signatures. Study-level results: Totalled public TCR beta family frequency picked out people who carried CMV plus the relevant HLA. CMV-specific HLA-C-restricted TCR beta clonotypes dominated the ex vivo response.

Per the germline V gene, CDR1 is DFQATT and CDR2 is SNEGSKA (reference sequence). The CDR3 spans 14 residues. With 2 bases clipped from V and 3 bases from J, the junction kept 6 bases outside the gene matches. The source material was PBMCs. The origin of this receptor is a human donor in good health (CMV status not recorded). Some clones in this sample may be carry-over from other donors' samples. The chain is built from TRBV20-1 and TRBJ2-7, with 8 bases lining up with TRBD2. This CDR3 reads CSARPSTSGYEQYF. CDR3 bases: TGCAGTGCTAGACCGTCAACTAGCGGCTACGAGCAGTACTTC.